This T cell receptor (beta chain) was found in a study of cytomegalovirus exposure and HLA in healthy donors. The germline V and J ends were trimmed by 6 bases and 4 bases, with 12 bases remaining between them. This CDR3 contains 13 residues. Germline CDR1 and CDR2: SGHTA and FQGTGA. The primer mix had 60 Vbeta and 13 Jbeta primers. Repertoires were generated with immunoSEQ multiplex PCR, while TCRdb's copy carries only in-frame clones and drops some. The top ten clones hold around 0.99% of a sample with approximately 180,000 clones, over 60% of them seen once. This clone was counted once. The source is a woman between 40 and 50 years old in good health and CMV-seronegative. The V call is TRBV7-3, the J call TRBJ1-2; D is possibly TRBD1 (5 bases). Sequencing was done on a sample of PBMCs. CDR3 protein: CASSTGTVYGYTF. CDR3 nucleotide sequence: TGTGCCAGCAGTACCGGGACTGTCTATGGCTACACCTTC.